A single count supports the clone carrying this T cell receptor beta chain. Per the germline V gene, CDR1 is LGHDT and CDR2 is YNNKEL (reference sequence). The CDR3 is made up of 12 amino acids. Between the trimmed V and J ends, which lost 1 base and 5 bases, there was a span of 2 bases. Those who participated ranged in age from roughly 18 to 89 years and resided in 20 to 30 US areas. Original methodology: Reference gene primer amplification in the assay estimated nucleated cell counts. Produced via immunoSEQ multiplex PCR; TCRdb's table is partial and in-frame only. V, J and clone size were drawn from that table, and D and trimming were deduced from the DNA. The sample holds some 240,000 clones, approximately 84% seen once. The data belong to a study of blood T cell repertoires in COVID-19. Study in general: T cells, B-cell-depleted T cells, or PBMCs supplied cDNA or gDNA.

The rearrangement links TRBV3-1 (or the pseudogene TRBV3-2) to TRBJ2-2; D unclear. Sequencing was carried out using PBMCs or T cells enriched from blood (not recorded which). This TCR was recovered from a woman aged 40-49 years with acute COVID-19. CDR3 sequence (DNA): TGTGCCAGCAGCCAAGCGACCGGGGAGCTGTTTTTT. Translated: CASSQATGELFF.